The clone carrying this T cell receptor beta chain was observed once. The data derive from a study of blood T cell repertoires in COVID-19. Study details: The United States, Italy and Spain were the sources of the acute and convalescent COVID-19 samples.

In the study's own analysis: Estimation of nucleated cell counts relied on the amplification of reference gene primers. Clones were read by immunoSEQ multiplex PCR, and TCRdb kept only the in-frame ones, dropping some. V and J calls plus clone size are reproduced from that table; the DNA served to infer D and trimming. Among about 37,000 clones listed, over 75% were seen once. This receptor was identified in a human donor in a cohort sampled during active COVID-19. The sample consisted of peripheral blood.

The CDR3 is CASSSGEGTQYF. As DNA, the CDR3 is TGTGCCAGCAGCTCGGGAGAGGGGACCCAGTACTTC. The J gene is TRBJ2-5, the V gene TRBV9; tentatively, D is TRBD2 (6 bases). Germline loops: CDR1 SGDLS, CDR2 YYNGEE. This CDR3 region has 12 residues. V lost 4 bases to trimming and J lost 7 bases, with 11 bases between them.